The 27 T cell receptor beta chains in this list originate from one sample, sequenced in a study of B cell selection in AIRE deficiency. Sorted regulatory T cells were CD4-positive, CD25-high and CD127-low or negative. The assay was immunoSEQ multiplex PCR, and TCRdb's table has in-frame clones only and misses some. The sample lists over 20,000 clones, approximately 91% occurring once. Sequencing was carried out using CD4+CD25+ Tregs sorted from PBMCs. Receptors were obtained from a human donor in good health.

This chain links TRBV5-4 with TRBJ2-5; TRBD2 aligns across 9 bases. CDR1 and CDR2 (germline): SGHNT, YYREEE (reference sequence). The CDR3 sequence is 15 residues long. V was clipped by 4 bases and J by 7 bases; unmatched bases: 11. The CDR3 DNA reads as TGTGCCAGCAGCCCAGGGACTAGCCGGTTTGGGACCCAGTACTTC. It yields the protein CASSPGTSRFGTQYF.

The rearrangement links TRBV11-2 to TRBJ1-2; 7 bases align to TRBD1. The trim removed 1 base at V and 4 bases at J, leaving 6 bases unmatched. The CDR3 has 15 residues. CDR1 SGHAT and CDR2 FQNNGV come from the germline V gene. The CDR3: CASSLGPGQFYGYTF. DNA for the CDR3: TGTGCCAGCAGCTTAGGGCCGGGACAGTTCTATGGCTACACCTTC.

This clone was detected only once. The rearrangement uses TRBV30 and TRBJ2-3; 8 positions agree with TRBD2. CDR1 GTSNPN and CDR2 SVGIG come from the germline V gene (reference sequence). The CDR3 spans 14 residues. Trimming took 5 bases from V and 4 from J; bases not matched to a gene: 8. The chain's CDR3 is CAWVEAGVPDTQYF. Here the CDR3 DNA reads TGTGCCTGGGTAGAAGCGGGAGTACCAGATACGCAGTATTTT.

V and J are TRBV6-1 and TRBJ2-5, with TRBD2 matching over 7 bases. V trimming: 7 bases; J trimming: 4 bases; junction bases outside the gene matches: 9. Germline CDR1 MNHNS, CDR2 SASEGT. This CDR3 is built from 14 residues. The CDR3 DNA follows: TGTGCCAGCATTTCGGGGGGAGTTAGAGAGACCCAGTACTTC. Its translation is CASISGGVRETQYF.

This chain links TRBV11-2 with TRBJ2-5; D not resolved. TRBJ2-7 explains the end of the DNA better; the J call may be wrong. Per the germline V gene, CDR1 is SGHAT and CDR2 is FQNNGV. The CDR3 has 12 residues. The CDR3 here is CASSPSLYEQYF. CDR3 nucleotides: TGTGCCAGCAGTCCATCACTTTACGAGCAGTACTTC.

The chain links TRBV19 to TRBJ2-3; D is uncertain. V was pared by 5 bases and J by 5 bases, with 2 bases between. Germline CDR1 and CDR2: LNHDA and SQIVND (reference sequence). The CDR3 sequence is 10 residues long. CDR3 protein: CASSGDTQYF. CDR3 DNA sequence: TGTGCCAGTAGTGGAGATACGCAGTATTTT.

This clone was counted a single time. The rearrangement uses TRBV2 and TRBJ2-7; D is perhaps TRBD1 (6 bases). The CDR3 extends over 12 amino acids. V dropped 6 bases and J dropped 3 bases, with 9 bases sitting between them. The germline V gene encodes CDR1 SNHLY and CDR2 FYNNEI. DNA for the CDR3: TGTGCCAGCAGGGTGGACAGCTACGAGCAGTACTTC. Its translation: CASRVDSYEQYF.

This CDR3 reads CASSSGQGYNEQFF. The CDR3 DNA follows: TGTGCCAGCAGCTCCGGACAGGGGTACAATGAGCAGTTCTTC. The V call is TRBV7-2, the J call TRBJ2-1, with 9 bases lining up with TRBD1. Germline CDR1 reads SGHTA; CDR2 reads FQGNSA. Trimming removed 4 bases from V and 4 bases from J; junction bases left unmatched: 2. This CDR3 has 14 residues. The full variable domain, completed using reference TRBV7-2 and TRBJ2-1, is GAGVSQSPSNKVTEKGKDVELRCDPISGHTALYWYRQSLGQGLEFLIYFQGNSAPDKSGLPSDRFSAERTGGSVSTLTIQRTQQEDSAVYLCASSSGQGYNEQFFGPGTRLTVL.

This chain uses TRBV6-5 with TRBJ1-2; 8 nucleotides line up with TRBD1. With V trimmed by 0 bases and J by 3 bases, 3 bases remained unmatched. Germline assignment: CDR1 MNHEY and CDR2 SVGAGI. The CDR3 extends over 15 amino acids. CDR3 nucleotide sequence: TGTGCCAGCAGTTACTCGAACAGGGGGGACTATGGCTACACCTTC. This codes for CASSYSNRGDYGYTF.

This clone was detected only a few times. This chain uses TRBV5-4 with TRBJ2-3; no definite D call. The CDR3 is 13 amino acids. The V end lost 1 base, the J end lost 3 bases, and 6 bases lay between the germline ends. Germline CDR1 and CDR2: SGHNT and YYREEE (reference sequence). The CDR3 region has the DNA TGTGCCAGCAGCTTGCCCGGGACAGATACGCAGTATTTT. Translated: CASSLPGTDTQYF.

This chain uses TRBV7-9 with TRBJ1-1; D not resolved. V lost 5 bases, J lost 3 bases, and 10 bases lay in between. CDR1 SEHNR and CDR2 FQNEAQ come from the germline V gene (reference sequence). The CDR3 is 13 amino acids. The chain's CDR3 is CASSPGIYTEAFF. The CDR3 DNA is TGTGCCAGCAGCCCCGGGATCTACACTGAAGCTTTCTTT.

The chain recombines TRBV6-6 with TRBJ2-7; tentatively, D is TRBD1 or TRBD2 (5 bases each). This CDR3 has 16 residues. Trimming stripped 6 bases from V and 5 bases from J, with 23 bases between. Germline CDR1 is MNHNY and CDR2 is SVGAGI (reference sequence). The CDR3 region has the DNA TGTGCCAGCAGCCCCCCCCTGGGACGGGGCACACACGAGCAGTACTTC. This sequence encodes CASSPPLGRGTHEQYF.

This sequence joins TRBV19 and TRBJ1-1; D is possibly TRBD1 (5 bases). Germline V gene lookup returns CDR1 LNHDA and CDR2 SQIVND (reference sequence). The CDR3 extends over 15 amino acids. V lost 4 bases to trimming and J lost 1 base, with 13 bases between them. CDR3 nucleotides: TGTGCCAGTAGTAAGAATTGGGGCCCGAACACTGAAGCTTTCTTT. Its translation: CASSKNWGPNTEAFF.

The chain has TRBV6-5 and TRBJ2-2, with a possible D match to TRBD1 (6 bases). The V and J ends lost 8 bases and 2 bases respectively, with 9 bases between them. This CDR3 has 13 residues. Germline V gene data show CDR1 as MNHEY and CDR2 as SVGAGI. The CDR3 bases are TGTGCCAGCGGGACACTCAACACCGGGGAGCTGTTTTTT. This encodes CASGTLNTGELFF.

This chain links TRBV4-1 with TRBJ2-6; no definite D call. The germline V and J ends were trimmed by 0 bases and 6 bases, with 6 bases remaining between them. This CDR3 is built from 14 residues. The germline CDR1 and CDR2 sequences are MGHRA and YSYEKL. DNA for the CDR3: TGCGCCAGCAGCCAAGATGAGAAGGCCAACGTCCTGACTTTC. Its translation is CASSQDEKANVLTF.

CDR3 residues: CASSPPIRATMNTEAFF. The CDR3 DNA reads TGTGCCAGCTCACCACCGATCAGGGCAACGATGAACACTGAAGCTTTCTTT. The V and J genes are TRBV18 and TRBJ1-1; D is possibly TRBD1 (5 bases). Germline values: CDR1 KGHSH, CDR2 LQKENI. The length of the CDR3 is 17 residues. Trimming stripped 0 bases from V and 0 bases from J, with 14 bases between. Complete variable domain (other parts from reference TRBV18 and TRBJ1-1): NAGVMQNPRHLVRRRGQEARLRCSPMKGHSHVYWYRQLPEEGLKFMVYLQKENIIDESGMPKERFSAEFPKEGPSILRIQQVVRGDSAAYFCASSPPIRATMNTEAFFGQGTRLTVV.

The rearrangement uses TRBV5-1 and TRBJ1-2; tentative D call: TRBD1 (5 bases). CDR1 and CDR2 (germline): SGHRS, YFSETQ. CDR3 length: 16 amino acids. Trimming shortened V by 0 bases and J by 2 bases, and 14 bases separated the two germline ends. The CDR3 coding sequence is TGCGCCAGCAGCTTGGAACCGGGACTCATAAACTATGGCTACACCTTC. This translates into CASSLEPGLINYGYTF.

In DNA form, the CDR3 reads TGTGCCAGCTCACCAGTTTTATTAACTGAAGCTTTCTTT. Translating it yields CASSPVLLTEAFF. The chain carries TRBV18 and TRBJ1-1, with D hard to call. This CDR3 has 13 amino acids. Germline V gives CDR1 KGHSH, CDR2 LQKENI. Trimming removed 2 bases at V and 5 bases at J, with 9 bases between.

The genes are TRBV19 and TRBJ2-7, with TRBD2 matching over 8 bases. CDR3 length: 15 residues. CDR1 and CDR2 from the germline V gene are LNHDA and SQIVND (reference sequence). V was pared by 5 bases and J by 2 bases, with 8 bases of the junction left unmatched. The CDR3 spells CASSRRAGLAYEQYF. CDR3 DNA: TGTGCCAGTAGTCGCCGCGCGGGACTAGCCTACGAGCAGTACTTC.

Only one count was recorded for this clone. The chain uses TRBV10-3 and TRBJ2-2, with D tentatively TRBD2 (5 bases). Germline CDR1 reads ENHRY; CDR2 reads SYGVKD. CDR3 length equals 12 residues. Trimming cost V 10 bases and J 2 bases, with 8 bases left between them. CDR3 DNA sequence: TGTGCCACCAGCGGAAACACCGGGGAGCTGTTTTTT. Translating it yields CATSGNTGELFF.

DNA for the CDR3: TGTGCCAGCAGCTTTTTGGATACGCAGTATTTT. Amino acid sequence: CASSFLDTQYF. This chain links TRBV5-6 with TRBJ2-3; D is unclear. V was shortened by 2 bases and J by 6 bases, with 4 bases between the two germline ends. The CDR3 length is 11 residues. Germline CDR1 and CDR2: SGHDT and YYEEEE.

The chain recombines TRBV2 with TRBJ1-1; tentatively, D is TRBD1 (5 bases). The V and J ends lost 2 bases and 7 bases respectively, with 14 bases between them. There are 14 residues in the CDR3. CDR1 SNHLY and CDR2 FYNNEI come from the germline V gene. This CDR3 reads CASSERLGTGEAFF. CDR3 sequence (DNA): TGTGCCAGCAGTGAAAGGCTTGGGACGGGTGAAGCTTTCTTT.

The gene calls are TRBV6-6 and TRBJ2-1, with a tentative D call TRBD2 (6 bases). CDR1 is MNHNY, CDR2 SVGAGI, per germline (reference sequence). CDR3 size: 13 residues. V lost 2 bases to trimming and J lost 9 bases, with 11 bases between them. CDR3 coding DNA: TGTGCCAGCAGTTACCCCATCGGGGGTGAGCAGTTCTTC. The encoded protein is CASSYPIGGEQFF.

The chain joins TRBV7-9 to TRBJ1-1, with 8 bases that match TRBD1. Germline V gene sequence: CDR1 SEHNR, CDR2 FQNEAQ (reference sequence). V lost 5 bases, J lost 8 bases, and 10 bases stayed unmatched. The CDR3 is made up of 14 amino acids. The CDR3 loop is CASSAGQVTVEAFF. DNA for the CDR3: TGTGCCAGCAGCGCGGGACAGGTAACCGTAGAAGCTTTCTTT.

The chain employs TRBV6-1 and TRBJ1-5; no clear D gene. This CDR3 region has 10 residues. V was trimmed by 8 bases and J by 10 bases, leaving 9 bases between them. The germline V gene has CDR1 MNHNS and CDR2 SASEGT. CDR3 nucleotide sequence: TGTGCCAGCGGAAGGAGACCCCAGCATTTT. This sequence encodes CASGRRPQHF.

The chain employs TRBV25-1 and TRBJ1-2; 8 bases line up with TRBD1. The germline gives CDR1 MGHDK, CDR2 SYGVNS. This CDR3 is built from 13 residues. Trimming took 5 bases from V and 4 from J; bases not matched to a gene: 3. The CDR3 DNA follows: TGTGCCAGCAGTATGGGACAGGTCTATGGCTACACCTTC. The encoded protein is CASSMGQVYGYTF.

The chain employs TRBV6-1 and TRBJ2-7; TRBD1 matches at 9 bases. This CDR3 contains 15 residues. Germline loops: CDR1 MNHNS, CDR2 SASEGT. V lost 0 bases to trimming and J lost 3 bases; unmatched junction nucleotides: 3. CDR3 coding DNA: TGTGCCAGCAGTGAAGCCGGGACAGGGTTCTACGAGCAGTACTTC. Amino acid sequence: CASSEAGTGFYEQYF.